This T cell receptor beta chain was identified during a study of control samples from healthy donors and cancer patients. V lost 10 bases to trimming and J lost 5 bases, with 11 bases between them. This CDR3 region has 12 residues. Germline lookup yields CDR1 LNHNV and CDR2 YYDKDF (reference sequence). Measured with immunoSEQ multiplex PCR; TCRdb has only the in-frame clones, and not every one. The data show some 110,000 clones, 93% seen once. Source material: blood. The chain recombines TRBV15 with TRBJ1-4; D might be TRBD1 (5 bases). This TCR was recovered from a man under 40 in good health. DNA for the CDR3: TGTGCCATAGGGACGGGGAATGAAAAACTGTTTTTT. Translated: CAIGTGNEKLFF.